This entry lists 11 T cell receptor beta chains sequenced from one sample in a study of T cell responses to AZD1222 COVID-19 vaccine. Clones were read by immunoSEQ multiplex PCR, and TCRdb kept only the in-frame ones, dropping some. Seen here are fewer than 120,000 clones, around nine tenths observed once, and the top ten hold over 2%. This specimen was peripheral blood, taken 28 days after the second AZD1222 dose. The receptors here all came from an adult who received the AZD1222 COVID-19 vaccine.

The J gene is TRBJ1-2, the V gene TRBV2, with unresolved D. The CDR3 runs to 13 residues. Germline V gene sequence: CDR1 SNHLY, CDR2 FYNNEI. V dropped 7 bases and J dropped 6 bases, with 15 bases sitting between them. The CDR3, as DNA: TGTGCCAGCACCCTCGGCGGTCGCGATGGCTACACCTTC. This encodes CASTLGGRDGYTF.

The J gene is TRBJ2-3, the V gene TRBV7-2, with TRBD2 as a possible D gene (5 bases). Germline lookup yields CDR1 SGHTA and CDR2 FQGNSA. Between the trimmed V and J ends, which lost 3 bases and 1 base, there was a span of 11 bases. The length of the CDR3 is 15 residues. CDR3 residues: CASSLVGLRTDTQYF. The CDR3 DNA reads as TGTGCCAGCAGCTTGGTTGGACTCCGCACAGATACGCAGTATTTT.

This clone was found once. This chain connects TRBV25-1 to TRBJ2-5; D is tentatively TRBD1 or TRBD2 (5 bases each). Germline V lookup: CDR1 MGHDK, CDR2 SYGVNS. V lost 6 bases and J 2 bases, leaving 13 bases between the germline ends. The CDR3 consists of 14 residues. DNA of the CDR3: TGTGCCAGCAGCCCAGCTGGGGGACAAGAGACCCAGTACTTC. Its translation is CASSPAGGQETQYF. The whole variable domain, remainder taken from reference TRBV25-1 and TRBJ2-5, is EADIYQTPRYLVIGTGKKITLECSQTMGHDKMYWYQQDPGMELHLIHYSYGVNSTEKGDLSSESTVSRIRTEHFPLTLESARPSHTSQYLCASSPAGGQETQYFGPGTRLLVL.

The J gene is TRBJ1-1, the V gene TRBV6-2 or TRBV6-3, with a weak D call TRBD1 (5 bases). This CDR3 is 19 amino acids long. Germline V gene lookup returns CDR1 MNHEY and CDR2 SVGEGT. V dropped 3 bases and J dropped 5 bases, with 28 bases sitting between them. Written as DNA, the CDR3 is TGTGCCAGCAGTTATAACCGTTTCGGGACGGGCGTTCTGGGAACTGAAGCTTTCTTT. It encodes CASSYNRFGTGVLGTEAFF.

The rearrangement joins TRBV23-1 to TRBJ2-2; TRBD1 or TRBD2 may be the D gene (5 bases each). TRBV23-1 carries the ORF label, with uncertain function. The CDR3 runs to 15 residues. V shed 8 bases and J shed 4 bases, with 17 bases lying between them. DNA of the CDR3: TGCGCCAGCTATCCCTCCGGGGCGAGCACCGGGGAGCTGTTTTTT. Translated: CASYPSGASTGELFF.

The chain joins TRBV4-1 to TRBJ2-2; D gene ambiguous. With 4 bases removed from V and 4 bases from J, the gap between germline ends came to 10 bases. CDR3 size: 14 residues. Looked up from germline, CDR1 is MGHRA and CDR2 is YSYEKL. The chain's CDR3 is CASSPAISTGELFF. The DNA for the CDR3 is TGCGCCAGCAGCCCCGCCATAAGCACCGGGGAGCTGTTTTTT.

The chain has TRBV11-2 and TRBJ2-5; a weak D match, TRBD2 (6 bases). The CDR3 consists of 16 residues. The germline V gene has CDR1 SGHAT and CDR2 FQNNGV. V was pared by 2 bases and J by 5 bases, with 18 bases between. The CDR3 bases are TGTGCCAGCAGCTTATTCTTTGGGACTTCGGAGGAGACCCAGTACTTC. Translation: CASSLFFGTSEETQYF. The complete variable domain, with remaining parts taken from reference TRBV11-2 and TRBJ2-5, reads EAGVAQSPRYKIIEKRQSVAFWCNPISGHATLYWYQQILGQGPKLLIQFQNNGVVDDSQLPKDRFSAERLKGVDSTLKIQPAKLEDSAVYLCASSLFFGTSEETQYFGPGTRLLVL.

The rearrangement uses TRBV15 and TRBJ2-7; D remains unclear. This CDR3 contains 15 residues. V was pared by 0 bases and J by 3 bases, with 12 bases between. Germline lookup yields CDR1 LNHNV and CDR2 YYDKDF (reference sequence). The CDR3 sequence: CATSRDRMVFYEQYF. CDR3 nucleotides: TGTGCCACCAGCAGAGATAGAATGGTCTTCTACGAGCAGTACTTC.

V gene TRBV4-2 combines with J gene TRBJ2-1; TRBD2 is a possible D gene (6 bases). Trimming cost V 5 bases and J 1 base, with 9 bases left between them. In germline, CDR1 is LGHNA, CDR2 YNFKEQ. This CDR3 region has 14 residues. The CDR3 region has the DNA TGTGCCAGCAGCTACGGGACTTCCTACAATGAGCAGTTCTTC. This codes for CASSYGTSYNEQFF.

The genes are TRBV4-1 and TRBJ1-1; 7 positions match TRBD1. CDR3 length equals 16 residues. The trim removed 2 bases at V and 2 bases at J, leaving 8 bases unmatched. In germline, CDR1 is MGHRA, CDR2 YSYEKL. The CDR3 reads CASSQPWTGPNTEAFF. The CDR3 bases are TGCGCCAGCAGCCAACCATGGACAGGACCTAACACTGAAGCTTTCTTT.

This sequence joins TRBV7-3 and TRBJ2-2; D assignment may be TRBD1 or TRBD2 (5 bases each). The CDR3 is 13 amino acids. Trimming pared 4 bases from V and 6 bases from J, leaving 9 bases between. The germline V gene has CDR1 SGHTA and CDR2 FQGTGA. The CDR3 DNA reads as TGTGCCAGCAGCTCCGAGGGGTCCGGGGAGCTGTTTTTT. It is translated as CASSSEGSGELFF.